This TCR beta chain was found in a study of blood T cell repertoires in COVID-19. Across the study: Acute-phase and convalescent COVID-19 samples originated in the United States, Italy and Spain. T cells, B-cell-depleted T cells, or PBMCs supplied cDNA or gDNA.

In the study's own analysis: The assay estimated nucleated cells by amplifying reference gene primers. Libraries were prepared by immunoSEQ multiplex PCR; TCRdb keeps only in-frame clonotypes and omits some of them. V and J calls and clone size follow that table, whereas D and trimming were derived from the DNA. The sample shows under 25,000 clones, roughly 88% of them seen only once. V was pared by 3 bases and J by 3 bases, with 4 bases between. Germline-derived CDR1 and CDR2 are MNHNS and SASEGT. The CDR3 extends over 12 amino acids. The sequenced sample consisted of peripheral blood. This chain links TRBV6-1 with TRBJ2-3; D unclear. The sequence was obtained from an elderly man with active or convalescent COVID-19. This chain's CDR3 is CASSEATDTQYF. In nucleotides, the CDR3 is TGTGCCAGCAGTGAGGCTACAGATACGCAGTATTTT.